Detailed here is one T cell receptor beta chain. As yet, its antigen is unknown. From germline, CDR1 is LNHNV and CDR2 YYDKDF (reference sequence). Germline trimming cut 2 bases from V and 9 bases from J; bases unmatched to any gene: 6. The CDR3 has 15 amino acids. The donor population consisted of healthy HIV-negative adults with no recent acute infections or vaccinations. The data are from a study of shared clonotypes between healthy human individuals. Study-wide results and caveats: A handful of donors shared 4.5% to 6.5% of their naive CD4 clonotypes. Rarefaction gave evidence that sorted-subset sequencing remained incomplete despite large depth. Clonotypes shared by all four donors outscored non-shared clonotypes in generation probability.

The assay was immunoSEQ multiplex PCR, and TCRdb's table has in-frame clones only and misses some. This repertoire shows over 2 million clones, 90% to 95% found once; its top ten account for 0.13%. Sequences were obtained from naive CD4+ T cells sorted from blood. The subset is: CD45RA+ positively selected. The gene calls are TRBV15 and TRBJ1-6, with TRBD1 identical over 8 bases. The origin of this receptor is a man between 18 and 35 years old in good health. DNA of the CDR3: TGTGCCACCAGCAGACAACAGGGGGTTATTTCACCCCTCCACTTT. Translating gives CATSRQQGVISPLHF.